This TCR beta chain came from a study of CD8 T cells in Susac syndrome. From blood CD8+ and CD4+ T cells, the TCR beta chain was sequenced. Reverse transcription of about 0.5 to 1 ug RNA used random hexamers. immunoSEQ multiplex PCR amplified TCR beta CDR3 across 54 Vbeta, 13 Jbeta. TCRdb analysed the immunoSEQ multiplex PCR reads with MiXCR anew, one entry per CDR3 protein. Altogether about 210,000 distinct CDR3 sequences are present, approximately 95% being singletons, with the ten largest covering about 0.088%. CDR1 and CDR2 (germline): SGHRS, YFSETQ. There are 17 residues in the CDR3. Germline trimming cut 3 bases from V and 7 bases from J; bases unmatched to any gene: 8.

The rearrangement links TRBV5-1 to TRBJ2-1, with 15 bases lining up with TRBD2. The receptor's source is a human donor with multiple sclerosis. Sequenced: CD4+ T cells from PBMCs. The DNA for the CDR3 is TGCGCCAGCAGCTCCGGACTAGCGGGAGGGCCGGGGAATGAGCAGTTCTTC. Its translation is CASSSGLAGGPGNEQFF.